This T cell receptor (beta chain) derives from a study of somatic mutations in cytotoxic T cells in rheumatoid arthritis. A word on this clone: What it binds is unknown.

Assay: immunoSEQ multiplex PCR; the TCRdb copy retains only in-frame clones and omits some. This table has around 16,000 clones, around 77% appearing once. V gave up 4 bases and J gave up 4 bases; unmatched junction bases: 5. CDR1 is MGHRA and CDR2 is YSYEKL in the germline V gene. This CDR3 contains 14 residues. Points from the study as a whole: Nobody knew which antigens the expanded CD8+ clones targeted.

The chain combines TRBV4-1 with TRBJ2-7, with 9 bases matching TRBD1. The sequenced material came from CD8+ T cells sorted from blood. This receptor was identified in an adult with rheumatoid arthritis. The CDR3 DNA follows: TGCGCCAGCAGCCCGACACAGGGGGCATACGAGCAGTACTTC. It is translated as CASSPTQGAYEQYF.